The 9 T cell receptor beta chains below were found in one sample sequenced in a study of PD-L1 blockade in urothelial cancer. Clones were read by immunoSEQ multiplex PCR, and TCRdb kept only the in-frame ones, dropping some. The sample has some 100,000 clones; roughly nine tenths are singletons. The sample was PBMCs, taken around atezolizumab (anti-PD-L1) treatment. The receptors shown here come from a woman of 80 years or more with urothelial cancer.

The chain recombines TRBV27 with TRBJ2-1; 11 bases line up with TRBD2. This CDR3 region has 15 residues. Germline lookup yields CDR1 MNHEY and CDR2 SMNVEV (reference sequence). The ends lost 9 bases at V and 7 bases at J; junction bases unmatched: 11. The CDR3 reads CASTLSGRAQNEQFF. DNA of the CDR3: TGTGCCAGTACGCTTAGCGGGAGGGCCCAAAATGAGCAGTTCTTC.

This chain joins TRBV28 and TRBJ2-7, with 12 bases that match TRBD2. The germline CDR1 and CDR2 sequences are MDHEN and SYDVKM. The ends lost 3 bases at V and 2 bases at J; junction bases unmatched: 8. There are 17 residues in the CDR3. CDR3 nucleotides: TGTGCCAGCAGTTTGGGACTAGCGGGCACCATCGCCTACGAGCAGTACTTC. This sequence encodes CASSLGLAGTIAYEQYF.

Only a few counts were recorded for this clone. This chain joins TRBV10-3 and TRBJ1-3; D may be TRBD1 (5 bases). V was cut by 6 bases and J by 0 bases, with 6 bases left in between. Per germline, CDR1 ENHRY and CDR2 SYGVKD. The CDR3 is 13 amino acids. CDR3 in DNA: TGTGCCATCAGCGACAGCTCTGGAAACACCATATATTTT. It translates to CAISDSSGNTIYF.

V is TRBV30 and J is TRBJ2-1, with 7 bases matching TRBD2. Trimming removed 2 bases from V and 2 bases from J; junction bases left unmatched: 3. Germline-derived CDR1 and CDR2 are GTSNPN and SVGIG (reference sequence). The CDR3 covers 14 residues. CDR3 nucleotide sequence: TGTGCCTGGAGTATAGGACTAGCCTACAATGAGCAGTTCTTC. This gives the protein CAWSIGLAYNEQFF.

The chain combines TRBV10-2 with TRBJ2-2; D might be TRBD1 (5 bases). Per the germline V gene, CDR1 is WSHSY and CDR2 is SAAADI. V lost 8 bases to trimming and J lost 0 bases, with 13 bases between them. This CDR3 spans 15 amino acids. CDR3 residues: CASSGSGSNTGELFF. The DNA of the CDR3 is TGCGCCAGCTCAGGGTCAGGGTCGAACACCGGGGAGCTGTTTTTT.

In its sample, this clone was seen once. The chain combines TRBV2 with TRBJ2-1; 12 positions agree with TRBD2. Germline CDR1 and CDR2: SNHLY and FYNNEI. The CDR3 is made up of 15 amino acids. Germline trimming cut 7 bases from V and 6 bases from J; bases unmatched to any gene: 7. DNA of the CDR3: TGTGCCAGCACCGGACTAGCGGGAACCATCAATGAGCAGTTCTTC. This sequence encodes CASTGLAGTINEQFF.

The rearrangement uses TRBV30 and TRBJ2-3, with TRBD2 identical over 8 bases. This CDR3 has 14 amino acids. Germline CDR1 GTSNPN, CDR2 SVGIG (reference sequence). V shed 0 bases and J 8 bases; nucleotides not matched to a gene: 7. The CDR3 here is CAWSVLGLGVTQYF. The CDR3 DNA reads TGTGCCTGGAGTGTATTGGGACTAGGGGTTACGCAGTATTTT. The full variable domain, with the rest looked up from reference TRBV30 and TRBJ2-3, is SQTIHQWPATLVQPVGSPLSLECTVEGTSNPNLYWYRQAAGRGLQLLFYSVGIGQISSEVPQNLSASRPQDRQFILSSKKLLLSDSGFYLCAWSVLGLGVTQYFGPGTRLTVL.

The gene calls are TRBV19 and TRBJ1-3; no definite D call. The CDR3 length is 13 residues. V was shortened by 6 bases and J by 0 bases, with 6 bases between the two germline ends. Germline V lookup: CDR1 LNHDA, CDR2 SQIVND (reference sequence). CDR3 sequence reads: CASRAVSGNTIYF. The CDR3 DNA is TGTGCCAGTAGGGCCGTCTCTGGAAACACCATATATTTT.

The rearrangement links TRBV5-4 to TRBJ2-3, with 7 bases fitting TRBD2. J gave up 3 bases and V 2 bases, and 6 bases lay outside the gene matches. In germline, CDR1 is SGHNT, CDR2 YYREEE (reference sequence). The length of the CDR3 is 15 residues. CDR3: CASSFRGSLTDTQYF. The CDR3 DNA sequence: TGTGCCAGCAGCTTTCGCGGGAGTTTGACAGATACGCAGTATTTT.